The clone carrying this T cell receptor (beta chain) was recorded a few times. Its antigen is unidentified. Previously, flow cytometry had revealed CD8+CD57+ cell expansion in the patients chosen for sequencing. The template used for profiling TCR beta VDJ and CDR3 was genomic DNA. TCRdb re-analysed the reads in MiXCR, keeping a single row per CDR3 protein. Here the sample spans 150,000 to 200,000 distinct CDR3 sequences, 47% being singletons. This record belongs to a study of CD8+CD57+ T cells in acquired aplastic anemia. Points from the study as a whole: CD8+ Simpson's diversity in patients was not significantly different from that in controls.

What was sequenced was sorted CD4+, CD8+, or CD8+CD57+ T cells (not recorded which) from PBMCs. This sequence originates from a human donor with aplastic anemia.

The CDR3 sequence: CASSYLPQGDNEQFF. CDR3 sequence (DNA): TGTGCCAGCAGTTACCTTCCACAGGGAGACAATGAGCAGTTCTTC. The rearrangement joins TRBV2 to TRBJ2-1, with TRBD1 as a possible D gene (6 bases). The length of the CDR3 is 15 residues. Germline V gene data show CDR1 as SNHLY and CDR2 as FYNNEI. With 5 bases removed from V and 5 bases from J, the gap between germline ends came to 16 bases.